The 14 T cell receptor beta chains below were found in one sample sequenced in a study of beta chain features in type 1 diabetes. The study's findings and limits: Within each of all four CD4+ subsets, Type 1 diabetes patients had TCRB CDR3s that were moderately but significantly shorter.

These TCRs' antigens remain unknown. The whole isolated RNA underwent reverse transcription, so sequencing captured expressed TCRB transcripts. The protocol was immunoSEQ multiplex PCR, while the TCRdb copy is restricted to in-frame clones and leaves out a portion. Of about 390,000 clones listed, around a tenth are singletons. The source material was central memory CD4+ T cells from blood. Receptors were obtained from a man younger than 45 with type 1 diabetes.

J is TRBJ2-1 and V is TRBV7-9, with 8 positions matching TRBD1. The length of the CDR3 is 15 residues. Germline CDR1 SEHNR, CDR2 FQNEAQ (reference sequence). V trimming: 5 bases; J trimming: 11 bases; junction bases outside the gene matches: 14. The DNA for the CDR3 is TGTGCCAGCAGCGTAGGACAGGGCCTCGGGGTGAAGCAGTTCTTC. Amino acids: CASSVGQGLGVKQFF.

This clone came up a few times. The chain carries TRBV6-5 and TRBJ1-1; perhaps TRBD1 as D (5 bases). The V gene lost 2 bases and the J gene lost 6 bases, with 10 bases spanning the gap. The CDR3 totals 13 residues. Germline V gives CDR1 MNHEY, CDR2 SVGAGI. CDR3 DNA: TGTGCCAGCAGTTACGGGGCGAGGGCTGAAGCTTTCTTT. Protein product: CASSYGARAEAFF.

Only a few counts were recorded for this clone. The genes are TRBV5-1 and TRBJ2-3, with 11 bases aligning to TRBD2. Per germline, CDR1 SGHRS and CDR2 YFSETQ. V dropped 0 bases and J dropped 1; count of bases not matched to a gene: 10. The CDR3 has 19 amino acids. CDR3: CASSLGAVGTSGGTDTQYF. CDR3 sequence (DNA): TGCGCCAGCAGCTTGGGGGCCGTTGGGACTAGCGGAGGCACAGATACGCAGTATTTT.

This clone has ten or more counts. This chain connects TRBV5-6 to TRBJ2-7; 9 positions match TRBD1. Trimming cost V 3 bases and J 3 bases; bases outside gene matches: 4. CDR1 and CDR2 from the germline V gene are SGHDT and YYEEEE. This CDR3 contains 14 residues. This CDR3 reads CASSWGTGNYEQYF. The CDR3 nucleotides read TGTGCCAGCAGCTGGGGGACAGGGAACTACGAGCAGTACTTC. Variable domain in full (rest from reference TRBV5-6 and TRBJ2-7): DAGVTQSPTHLIKTRGQQVTLRCSPKSGHDTVSWYQQALGQGPQFIFQYYEEEERQRGNFPDRFSGHQFPNYSSELNVNALLLGDSALYLCASSWGTGNYEQYFGPGTRLTVT.

The chain is built from TRBV5-6 and TRBJ1-2, with 12 positions matching TRBD1. Trimming cost V 2 bases and J 8 bases; bases outside gene matches: 7. Per germline, CDR1 SGHDT and CDR2 YYEEEE. The CDR3 is 15 residues long. CDR3 amino acids: CASSFPGTGGAGYTF. The CDR3 DNA sequence: TGTGCCAGCAGCTTCCCCGGGACAGGGGGCGCGGGCTACACCTTC.

This clone showed up just a few times. The chain has TRBV19 and TRBJ2-1; possibly TRBD1 for D (6 bases). Trimming removed 4 bases at V and 7 bases at J, with 20 bases between. Germline V gene sequence: CDR1 LNHDA, CDR2 SQIVND (reference sequence). The CDR3 extends over 16 amino acids. CDR3 nucleotides: TGTGCCAGTAGTACCCACAGGGTGGTCAATCTTAATGAGCAGTTCTTC. Its translation: CASSTHRVVNLNEQFF.

This chain uses TRBV7-6 with TRBJ1-4, with 7 bases identical to TRBD1. The trim removed 2 bases at V and 8 bases at J, leaving 5 bases unmatched. The CDR3 contains 14 residues. Germline CDR1 SGHVS, CDR2 FNYEAQ. In DNA form, the CDR3 reads TGTGCCAGCAGCTTAAACAGGGGTGACGAAAAACTGTTTTTT. Protein product: CASSLNRGDEKLFF. The variable domain in full, completed from reference TRBV7-6 and TRBJ1-4, reads GAGVSQSPRYKVTKRGQDVALRCDPISGHVSLYWYRQALGQGPEFLTYFNYEAQQDKSGLPNDRFSAERPEGSISTLTIQRTEQRDSAMYRCASSLNRGDEKLFFGSGTQLSVL.

This clone was observed many times. The V gene is TRBV6-6, the J gene TRBJ2-1; D may be TRBD2 (7 bases). Germline V CDR1 and CDR2: MNHNY, SVGAGI (reference sequence). V was cut by 6 bases and J by 2 bases, with 14 bases left in between. The CDR3 has 15 residues. The CDR3 DNA reads as TGTGCCAGCAGCCCCGGGGGGCGTCCCTACAATGAGCAGTTCTTC. This encodes CASSPGGRPYNEQFF.

The gene calls are TRBV5-4 and TRBJ1-3; D not certain. The CDR3 is 17 residues long. Deletions cut 4 bases from V and 0 bases from J, with 17 bases between. CDR1 and CDR2 from the germline V gene are SGHNT and YYREEE (reference sequence). The CDR3 DNA is TGTGCCAGCAGCCAAGGCCACCGGGCCGCCTCTGGAAACACCATATATTTT. It translates to CASSQGHRAASGNTIYF. Based on the CDR3 plus reference TRBV5-4 and TRBJ1-3, the full variable domain is ETGVTQSPTHLIKTRGQQVTLRCSSQSGHNTVSWYQQALGQGPQFIFQYYREEENGRGNFPPRFSGLQFPNYSSELNVNALELDDSALYLCASSQGHRAASGNTIYFGEGSWLTVV.

In its sample, this clone was seen a few times. The V gene is TRBV11-2, the J gene TRBJ2-2, with D perhaps matching TRBD2 (5 bases). V lost 5 bases to trimming and J lost 1 base, with 8 bases between them. Germline lookup yields CDR1 SGHAT and CDR2 FQNNGV. The CDR3 consists of 14 residues. The CDR3 reads CASSARENTGELFF. Here the CDR3 DNA reads TGTGCCAGCAGCGCCCGGGAGAACACCGGGGAGCTGTTTTTT.

V is TRBV7-9 and J is TRBJ2-2; 13 nucleotides match TRBD2. The CDR3 has 18 residues. The junction had 11 bases not matched to a gene; V was cut back by 3 bases and J by 7 bases. Germline V lookup: CDR1 SEHNR, CDR2 FQNEAQ (reference sequence). The CDR3 coding sequence is TGTGCCAGCAGCTTCGACGGGACTAGCGGGATAGGGATCGGGGAGCTGTTTTTT. The encoded protein is CASSFDGTSGIGIGELFF.

Turning to this clone: An end of the junction differs from the germline gene, which may be a read error. The chain combines TRBV6-6 with TRBJ1-2; 9 nucleotides match TRBD1. The CDR3 is 14 residues long. Looked up from germline, CDR1 is MNHNY and CDR2 is SVGAGI (reference sequence). The CDR3 protein is CAISEADRGRGYTF. The CDR3 DNA is TGTGCCATCAGTGAGGCGGACAGGGGAAGGGGCTACACCTTC.

The chain joins TRBV6-1 to TRBJ2-3, with unresolved D. This CDR3 is built from 10 residues. Looked up from germline, CDR1 is MNHNS and CDR2 is SASEGT. Deletions cut 0 bases from V and 13 bases from J, with 5 bases between. The CDR3 DNA is TGTGCCAGCAGTGAAGCAGGGAAGTATTTT. Translation: CASSEAGKYF.

V is TRBV4-3 and J is TRBJ1-4; possibly TRBD1 for D (5 bases). Trimming left V 5 bases short and J 0 bases short, with 28 bases between. Germline V gives CDR1 LGHNA, CDR2 YSLEER. The CDR3 has 21 amino acids. CDR3 sequence: CASSSHQWAGLLMATNEKLFF. In nucleotides, the CDR3 is TGCGCCAGCAGCTCCCATCAGTGGGCAGGGCTGTTGATGGCAACTAATGAAAAACTGTTTTTT.